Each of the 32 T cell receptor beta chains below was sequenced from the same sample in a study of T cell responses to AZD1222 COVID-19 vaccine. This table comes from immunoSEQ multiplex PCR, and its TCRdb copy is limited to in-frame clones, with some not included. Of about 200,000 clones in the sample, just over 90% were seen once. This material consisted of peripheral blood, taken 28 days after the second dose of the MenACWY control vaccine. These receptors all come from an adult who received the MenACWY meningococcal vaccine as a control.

CDR3 nucleotide sequence: TGTGCCAGCAGTAGTCAGGGGGGAGGACAGCCCCAGCATTTT. Its protein product is CASSSQGGGQPQHF. The chain recombines TRBV27 with TRBJ1-5, with TRBD1 identical over 7 bases. Germline V gene data show CDR1 as MNHEY and CDR2 as SMNVEV (reference sequence). V lost 5 bases and J lost 7; bases outside the gene matches: 8. CDR3 length: 14 residues.

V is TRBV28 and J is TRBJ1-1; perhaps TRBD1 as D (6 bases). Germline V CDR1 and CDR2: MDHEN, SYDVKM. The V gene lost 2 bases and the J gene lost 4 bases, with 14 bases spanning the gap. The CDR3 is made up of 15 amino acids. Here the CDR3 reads CASSLVAGAGTEAFF. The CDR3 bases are TGTGCCAGCAGTTTAGTCGCGGGGGCGGGCACTGAAGCTTTCTTT.

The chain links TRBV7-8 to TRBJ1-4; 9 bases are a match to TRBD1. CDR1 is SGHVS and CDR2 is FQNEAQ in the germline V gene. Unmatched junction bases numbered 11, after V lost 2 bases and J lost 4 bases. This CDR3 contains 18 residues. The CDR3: CASSLTLIWDRVNEKLFF. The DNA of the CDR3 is TGTGCCAGCAGCTTAACCCTCATATGGGACAGGGTTAATGAAAAACTGTTTTTT.

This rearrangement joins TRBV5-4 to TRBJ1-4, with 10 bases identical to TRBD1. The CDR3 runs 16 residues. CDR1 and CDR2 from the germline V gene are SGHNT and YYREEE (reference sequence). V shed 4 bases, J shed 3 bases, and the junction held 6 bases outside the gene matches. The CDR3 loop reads CASSQGQGRANEKLFF. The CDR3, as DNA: TGTGCCAGCAGCCAGGGACAGGGGAGGGCTAATGAAAAACTGTTTTTT.

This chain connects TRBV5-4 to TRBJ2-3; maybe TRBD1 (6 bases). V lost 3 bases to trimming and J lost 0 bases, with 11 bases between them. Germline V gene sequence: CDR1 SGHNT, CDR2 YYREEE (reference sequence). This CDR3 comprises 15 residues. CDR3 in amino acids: CASSYGTTSTDTQYF. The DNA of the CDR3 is TGTGCCAGCAGCTACGGGACAACTAGCACAGATACGCAGTATTTT.

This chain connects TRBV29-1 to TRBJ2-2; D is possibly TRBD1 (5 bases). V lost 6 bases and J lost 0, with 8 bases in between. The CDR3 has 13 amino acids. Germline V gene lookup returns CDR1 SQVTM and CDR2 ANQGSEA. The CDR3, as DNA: TGCAGCGTAGGACAAGCGAACACCGGGGAGCTGTTTTTT. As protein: CSVGQANTGELFF.

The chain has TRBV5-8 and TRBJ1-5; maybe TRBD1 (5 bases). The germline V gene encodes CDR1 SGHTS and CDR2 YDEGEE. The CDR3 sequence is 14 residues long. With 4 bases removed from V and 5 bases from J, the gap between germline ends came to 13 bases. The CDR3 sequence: CASSRGSGHQPQHF. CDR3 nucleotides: TGTGCCAGCAGCCGGGGCTCGGGACATCAGCCCCAGCATTTT.

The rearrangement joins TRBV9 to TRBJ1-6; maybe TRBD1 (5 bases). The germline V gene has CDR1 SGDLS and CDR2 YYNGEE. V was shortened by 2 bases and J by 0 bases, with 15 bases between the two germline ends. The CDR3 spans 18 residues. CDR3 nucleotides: TGTGCCAGCAGCGTTGGGACCTCCCTTAGCTCCTATAATTCACCCCTCCACTTT. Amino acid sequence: CASSVGTSLSSYNSPLHF.

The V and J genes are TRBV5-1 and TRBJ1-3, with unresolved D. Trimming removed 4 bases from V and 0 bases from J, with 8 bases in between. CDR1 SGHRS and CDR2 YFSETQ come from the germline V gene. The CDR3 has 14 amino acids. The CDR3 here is CASSPQDSGNTIYF. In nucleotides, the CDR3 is TGCGCCAGCAGCCCGCAAGACTCTGGAAACACCATATATTTT.

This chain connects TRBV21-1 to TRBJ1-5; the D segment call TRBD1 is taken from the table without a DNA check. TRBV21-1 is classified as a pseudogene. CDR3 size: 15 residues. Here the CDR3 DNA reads TGTGCCAGCCACACAGGGCCATATAGCAATCAGCCCCAGCATTTT. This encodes CASHTGPYSNQPQHF.

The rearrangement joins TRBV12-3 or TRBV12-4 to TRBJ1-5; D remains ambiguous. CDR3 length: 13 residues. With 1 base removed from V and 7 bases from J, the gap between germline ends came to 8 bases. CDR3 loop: CASSLDSAQPQHF. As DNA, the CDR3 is TGTGCCAGCAGTTTAGATTCTGCCCAGCCCCAGCATTTT.

CDR3 residues: CAWSVHTGARNQPQHF. The DNA for the CDR3 is TGTGCCTGGAGTGTACATACAGGGGCTCGCAATCAGCCCCAGCATTTT. V and J are TRBV30 and TRBJ1-5; 7 bases are shared with TRBD1. The germline CDR1 and CDR2 sequences are GTSNPN and SVGIG (reference sequence). V lost 0 bases and J lost 2; bases outside the gene matches: 7. This CDR3 is built from 16 residues.

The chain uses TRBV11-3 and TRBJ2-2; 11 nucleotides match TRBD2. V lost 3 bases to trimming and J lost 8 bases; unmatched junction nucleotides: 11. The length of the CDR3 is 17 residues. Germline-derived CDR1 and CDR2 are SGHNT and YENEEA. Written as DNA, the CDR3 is TGTGCCAGCAGCTTGACTAGCGGGACCTTTAAAGCAGGGGAGCTGTTTTTT. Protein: CASSLTSGTFKAGELFF.

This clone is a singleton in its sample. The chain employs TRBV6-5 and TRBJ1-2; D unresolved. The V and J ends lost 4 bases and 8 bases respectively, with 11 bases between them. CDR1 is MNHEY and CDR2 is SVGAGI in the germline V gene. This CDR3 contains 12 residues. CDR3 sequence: CASSSQDRGYTF. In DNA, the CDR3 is TGTGCCAGCAGTTCCCAGGATCGCGGCTACACCTTC.

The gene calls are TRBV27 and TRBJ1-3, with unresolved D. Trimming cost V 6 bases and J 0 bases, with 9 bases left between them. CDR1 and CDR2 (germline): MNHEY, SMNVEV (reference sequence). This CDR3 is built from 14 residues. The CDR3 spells CASSNRFSGNTIYF. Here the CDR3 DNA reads TGTGCCAGCAGCAACAGATTCTCTGGAAACACCATATATTTT.

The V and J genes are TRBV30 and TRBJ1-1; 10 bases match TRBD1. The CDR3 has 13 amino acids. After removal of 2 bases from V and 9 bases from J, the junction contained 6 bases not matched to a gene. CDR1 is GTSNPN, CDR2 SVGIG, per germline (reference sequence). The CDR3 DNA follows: TGTGCCTGGAGTCCCGGGACAGGGGCGCAAGCTTTCTTT. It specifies CAWSPGTGAQAFF. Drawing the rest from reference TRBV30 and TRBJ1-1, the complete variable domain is SQTIHQWPATLVQPVGSPLSLECTVEGTSNPNLYWYRQAAGRGLQLLFYSVGIGQISSEVPQNLSASRPQDRQFILSSKKLLLSDSGFYLCAWSPGTGAQAFFGQGTRLTVV.

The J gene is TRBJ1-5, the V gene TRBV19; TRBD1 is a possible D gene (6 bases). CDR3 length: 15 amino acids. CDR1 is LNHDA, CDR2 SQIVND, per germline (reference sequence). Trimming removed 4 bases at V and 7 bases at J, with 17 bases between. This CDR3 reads CASSTSRGAEQPQHF. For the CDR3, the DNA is TGTGCCAGTAGTACCTCTCGGGGGGCGGAACAGCCCCAGCATTTT.

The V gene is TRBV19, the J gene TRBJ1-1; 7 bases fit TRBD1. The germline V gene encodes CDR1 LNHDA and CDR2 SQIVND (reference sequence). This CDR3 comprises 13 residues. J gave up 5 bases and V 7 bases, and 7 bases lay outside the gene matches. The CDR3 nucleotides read TGTGCCAGTATCGGGGGACAGTGGACTGAAGCTTTCTTT. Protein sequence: CASIGGQWTEAFF.

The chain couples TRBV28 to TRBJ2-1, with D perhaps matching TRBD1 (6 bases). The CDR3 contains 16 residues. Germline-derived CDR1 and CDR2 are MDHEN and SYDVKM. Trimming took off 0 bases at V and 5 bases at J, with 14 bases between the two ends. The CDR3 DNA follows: TGTGCCAGCAGTTTATGGTGGGGGCCCCGAAACAATGAGCAGTTCTTC. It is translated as CASSLWWGPRNNEQFF.

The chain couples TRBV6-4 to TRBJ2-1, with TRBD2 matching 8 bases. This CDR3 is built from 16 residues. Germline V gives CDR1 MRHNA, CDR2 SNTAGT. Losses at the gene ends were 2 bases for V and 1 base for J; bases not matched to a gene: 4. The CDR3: CASSDIAGSSYNEQFF. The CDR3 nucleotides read TGTGCCAGCAGTGACATAGCGGGGTCTTCCTACAATGAGCAGTTCTTC.

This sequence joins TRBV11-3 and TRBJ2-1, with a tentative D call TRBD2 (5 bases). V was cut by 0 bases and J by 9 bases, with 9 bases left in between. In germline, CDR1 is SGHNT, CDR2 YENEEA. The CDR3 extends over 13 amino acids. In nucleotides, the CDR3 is TGTGCCAGCAGCTTAGAACTAGAGTTTGAGCAGTTCTTC. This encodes CASSLELEFEQFF.

CDR3 loop: CASSDGGDRYNEQFF. Here the CDR3 DNA reads TGCGCCAGCAGTGACGGGGGGGACAGGTACAATGAGCAGTTCTTC. The chain uses TRBV10-1 and TRBJ2-1, with D tentatively TRBD1 or TRBD2 (8 bases each). The germline CDR1 and CDR2 sequences are WNHNN and SYGVQD (reference sequence). The ends were cut back, 3 bases at V and 4 bases at J, with 13 bases in the middle. The CDR3 spans 15 residues.

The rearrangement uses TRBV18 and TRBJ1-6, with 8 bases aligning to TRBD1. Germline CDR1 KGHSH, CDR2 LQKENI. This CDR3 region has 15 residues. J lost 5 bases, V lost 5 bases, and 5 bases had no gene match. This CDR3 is CASSMDRVDNSPLHF. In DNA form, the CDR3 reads TGTGCCAGCTCAATGGACAGGGTGGATAATTCACCCCTCCACTTT. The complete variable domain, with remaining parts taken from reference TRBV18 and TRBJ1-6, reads NAGVMQNPRHLVRRRGQEARLRCSPMKGHSHVYWYRQLPEEGLKFMVYLQKENIIDESGMPKERFSAEFPKEGPSILRIQQVVRGDSAAYFCASSMDRVDNSPLHFGNGTRLTVT.

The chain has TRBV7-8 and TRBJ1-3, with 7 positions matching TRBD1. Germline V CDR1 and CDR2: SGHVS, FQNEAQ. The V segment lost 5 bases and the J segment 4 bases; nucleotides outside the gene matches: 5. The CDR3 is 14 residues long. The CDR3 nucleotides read TGTGCCAGCAGCACAGGGACAGACGGAAACACCATATATTTT. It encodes CASSTGTDGNTIYF.

In nucleotides, the CDR3 is TGTGCCAGCAGCCCCCGGGACAGGGCGATCCACAATGAGCAGTTCTTC. It codes for CASSPRDRAIHNEQFF. This chain links TRBV7-2 with TRBJ2-1, with 9 nucleotides matching TRBD1. J lost 5 bases, V lost 5 bases, and 10 bases had no gene match. The CDR3 extends over 16 amino acids. Germline CDR1 reads SGHTA; CDR2 reads FQGNSA.

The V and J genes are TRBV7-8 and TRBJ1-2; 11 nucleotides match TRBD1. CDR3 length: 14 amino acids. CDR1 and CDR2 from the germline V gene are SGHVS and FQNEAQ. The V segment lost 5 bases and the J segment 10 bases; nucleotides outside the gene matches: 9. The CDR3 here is CASSVDRGLLIYTF. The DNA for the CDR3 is TGTGCCAGCAGCGTGGACAGGGGGCTTCTCATCTACACCTTC.

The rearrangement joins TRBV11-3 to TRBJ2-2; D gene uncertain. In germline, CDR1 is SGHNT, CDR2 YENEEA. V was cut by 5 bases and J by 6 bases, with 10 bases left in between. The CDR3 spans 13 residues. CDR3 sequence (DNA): TGTGCCAGCAGCCTCGAAGAGCCCGGGGAGCTGTTTTTT. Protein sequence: CASSLEEPGELFF.

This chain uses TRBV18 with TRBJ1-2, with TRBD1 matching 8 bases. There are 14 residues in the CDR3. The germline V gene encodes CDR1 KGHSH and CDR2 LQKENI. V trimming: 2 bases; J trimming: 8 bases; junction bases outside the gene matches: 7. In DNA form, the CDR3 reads TGTGCCAGCTCACCAGGACAGGGAGTAATCGGCTACACCTTC. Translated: CASSPGQGVIGYTF.

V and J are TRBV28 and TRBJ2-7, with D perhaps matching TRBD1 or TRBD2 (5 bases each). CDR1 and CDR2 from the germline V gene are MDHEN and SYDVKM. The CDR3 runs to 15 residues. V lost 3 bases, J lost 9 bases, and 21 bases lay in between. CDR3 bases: TGTGCCAGCAGTTTCCCCCCCCGGGGCAACCTTGGGCAGTACTTC. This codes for CASSFPPRGNLGQYF. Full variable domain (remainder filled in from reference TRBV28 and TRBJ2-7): DVKVTQSSRYLVKRTGEKVFLECVQDMDHENMFWYRQDPGLGLRLIYFSYDVKMKEKGDIPEGYSVSREKKERFSLILESASTNQTSMYLCASSFPPRGNLGQYFGPGTRLTVT.

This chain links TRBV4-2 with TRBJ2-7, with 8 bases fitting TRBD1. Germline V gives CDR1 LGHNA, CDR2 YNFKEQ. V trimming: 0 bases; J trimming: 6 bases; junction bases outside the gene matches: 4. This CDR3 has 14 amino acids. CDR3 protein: CASSQDGRGLEQYF. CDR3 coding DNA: TGTGCCAGCAGCCAAGATGGCAGGGGGCTCGAGCAGTACTTC.

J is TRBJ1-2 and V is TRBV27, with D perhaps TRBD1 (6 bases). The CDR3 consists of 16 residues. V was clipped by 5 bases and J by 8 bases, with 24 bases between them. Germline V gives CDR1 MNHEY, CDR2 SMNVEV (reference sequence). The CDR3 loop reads CASSQLRDIKLGGYTF. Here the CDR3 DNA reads TGTGCCAGCAGTCAGCTCCGGGACATCAAACTGGGGGGCTACACCTTC.

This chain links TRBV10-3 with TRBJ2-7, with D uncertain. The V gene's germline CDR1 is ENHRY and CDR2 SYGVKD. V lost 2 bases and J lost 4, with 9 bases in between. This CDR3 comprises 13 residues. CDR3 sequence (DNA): TGTGCCATCAGTGAGAAAACGGAATACGAGCAGTACTTC. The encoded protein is CAISEKTEYEQYF.